This T cell receptor (beta chain) stems from a study of PD-1 blockade in classical Hodgkin lymphoma. Sample time point: cycle 4 day 1 (C4D1), after 6 weeks of nivolumab. Each patient experienced a relapse that followed autologous stem cell transplantation, and brentuximab vedotin exposure varied. V was clipped by 4 bases and J by 3 bases, with 10 bases between them. Germline values: CDR1 LGHNA, CDR2 YNFKEQ. The CDR3 totals 13 residues. The protocol was immunoSEQ multiplex PCR, while the TCRdb copy is restricted to in-frame clones and leaves out a portion. The sample contains over 60,000 clones, about 90% of which appear only once.

Sequences were derived from peripheral blood mononuclear cells (PBMCs), sampled before the fourth cycle of nivolumab. The TCR comes from a human donor with classical Hodgkin lymphoma. The J gene is TRBJ2-7, the V gene TRBV4-2; possibly TRBD1 for D (6 bases). The CDR3 region is CASSRDKYYEQYF. CDR3 DNA: TGTGCCAGCAGCCGGGACAAATACTACGAGCAGTACTTC.